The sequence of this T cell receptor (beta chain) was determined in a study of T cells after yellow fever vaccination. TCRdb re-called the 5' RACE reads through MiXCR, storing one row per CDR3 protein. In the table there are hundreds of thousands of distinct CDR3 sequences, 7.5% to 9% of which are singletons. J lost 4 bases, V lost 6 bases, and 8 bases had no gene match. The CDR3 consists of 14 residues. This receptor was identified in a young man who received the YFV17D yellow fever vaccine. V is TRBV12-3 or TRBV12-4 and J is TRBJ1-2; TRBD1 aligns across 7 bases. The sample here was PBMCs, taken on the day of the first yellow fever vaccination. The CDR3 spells CASSSSTGAYGYTF. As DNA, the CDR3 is TGTGCCAGCAGCTCGTCTACAGGGGCCTATGGCTACACCTTC.